The 23 T cell receptor beta chains in this list originate from one sample, sequenced in a study of blood T cell repertoires in COVID-19. Assay used: immunoSEQ multiplex PCR; TCRdb lists only in-frame clones, some missing. This table has 93,000 or so clones, over 75% appearing once. Sequencing input: peripheral blood. The receptors come from a human donor in a cohort sampled during active or convalescent COVID-19.

The chain recombines TRBV4-2 with TRBJ2-7; 11 nucleotides line up with TRBD2. The CDR3 sequence is 18 residues long. V trimming: 3 bases; J trimming: 1 base; junction bases outside the gene matches: 11. CDR1 is LGHNA, CDR2 YNFKEQ, per germline. The CDR3 coding sequence is TGTGCCAGCAGCCAGGGGCCCCAGTTAGCGGGGGGGTCCTACGAGCAGTACTTC. It yields the protein CASSQGPQLAGGSYEQYF.

This clone was counted a few times. CDR3 nucleotides: TGTGCCAGCAGTGAGGAGGGCCCCTCCTACGAGCAGTACTTC. It is translated as CASSEEGPSYEQYF. The V gene is TRBV6-1, the J gene TRBJ2-7, with D possibly being TRBD2 (6 bases). This CDR3 region has 14 residues. V gave up 3 bases and J gave up 0 bases, with 9 bases separating them. Germline loops: CDR1 MNHNS, CDR2 SASEGT.

This sequence joins TRBV20-1 and TRBJ2-1; no firm D call. This CDR3 has 11 amino acids. The V gene lost 5 bases and the J gene lost 10 bases, with 12 bases spanning the gap. Germline CDR1 is DFQATT and CDR2 is SNEGSKA (reference sequence). DNA for the CDR3: TGCAGTGCTGGCACCCTTAGCGAGCAGTTCTTC. Amino acids: CSAGTLSEQFF.

The chain is built from TRBV3-1 (or the pseudogene TRBV3-2) and TRBJ2-3; TRBD2 matches 8 bases. Trimming cost V 0 bases and J 6 bases; bases outside gene matches: 11. From germline, CDR1 is LGHDT and CDR2 YNNKEL (reference sequence). The CDR3 contains 17 residues. CDR3 DNA: TGTGCCAGCAGCCAAGACCTTGCGGGGGGCGCGCGGGATACGCAGTATTTT. Its translation is CASSQDLAGGARDTQYF.

The rearrangement uses TRBV28 and TRBJ1-5; TRBD1 matches 8 bases. CDR3 length: 14 residues. The germline gives CDR1 MDHEN, CDR2 SYDVKM. V trimming: 6 bases; J trimming: 7 bases; junction bases outside the gene matches: 8. DNA for the CDR3: TGTGCCAGCAGCCTTCCAGGGGGCAGGCAGCCCCAGCATTTT. Amino acids: CASSLPGGRQPQHF.

In this sample, this clone turned up once. This chain uses TRBV7-2 with TRBJ2-3, with TRBD1 as a possible D gene (6 bases). There are 14 residues in the CDR3. The germline V gene has CDR1 SGHTA and CDR2 FQGNSA. V was pared by 3 bases and J by 2 bases, with 9 bases between. The CDR3 protein is CASSLWTDTDTQYF. In DNA, the CDR3 is TGTGCCAGCAGCTTGTGGACAGACACAGATACGCAGTATTTT.

The chain couples TRBV2 to TRBJ2-3, with 9 bases that match TRBD1. Germline CDR1 and CDR2: SNHLY and FYNNEI. The CDR3 is 17 amino acids. J lost 1 base, V lost 7 bases, and 12 bases had no gene match. CDR3 DNA: TGTGCCAGCATCTCTCCGGGACAGGGACGGGGCACAGATACGCAGTATTTT. This codes for CASISPGQGRGTDTQYF.

This clone was counted a single time. The rearrangement uses TRBV5-1 and TRBJ2-7; D remains unclear. V was trimmed by 3 bases and J by 2 bases, leaving 3 bases between them. Germline assignment: CDR1 SGHRS and CDR2 YFSETQ. The length of the CDR3 is 11 residues. The CDR3 sequence: CASSSAYEQYF. The CDR3 DNA follows: TGCGCCAGCAGCTCCGCCTACGAGCAGTACTTC. Full variable domain (missing parts from reference TRBV5-1 and TRBJ2-7): KAGVTQTPRYLIKTRGQQVTLSCSPISGHRSVSWYQQTPGQGLQFLFEYFSETQRNKGNFPGRFSGRQFSNSRSEMNVSTLELGDSALYLCASSSAYEQYFGPGTRLTVT.

The chain links TRBV3-1 (or the pseudogene TRBV3-2) to TRBJ1-1; D unresolved. The CDR3 loop spans 14 amino acids. Germline CDR1 LGHDT, CDR2 YNNKEL (reference sequence). V shed 3 bases and J shed 5 bases, with 13 bases lying between them. The CDR3, as DNA: TGTGCCAGCAGCCAGGGAGGGTGGATTACTGAAGCTTTCTTT. Amino acids: CASSQGGWITEAFF.

The V and J genes are TRBV11-3 and TRBJ2-3, with TRBD2 as a possible D gene (5 bases). Trimming took 4 bases from V and 2 from J, leaving 7 bases between them. There are 13 residues in the CDR3. Germline CDR1 SGHNT, CDR2 YENEEA. For the CDR3, the DNA is TGTGCCAGCAGCTGGGGAGACACAGATACGCAGTATTTT. This gives the protein CASSWGDTDTQYF.

V and J are TRBV24-1 and TRBJ2-5; 9 bases are a match to TRBD1. CDR1 is KGHDR and CDR2 is SFDVKD in the germline V gene. The length of the CDR3 is 15 residues. The junction had 8 bases not matched to a gene; V was cut back by 4 bases and J by 6 bases. The CDR3 DNA reads TGTGCCACCAGTGACCCTACAGGGGGCGCGAAGACCCAGTACTTC. This encodes CATSDPTGGAKTQYF.

The rearrangement links TRBV11-3 to TRBJ1-2; tentative D call: TRBD1 (5 bases). V was clipped by 4 bases and J by 6 bases, with 15 bases between them. This CDR3 has 14 residues. Germline lookup yields CDR1 SGHNT and CDR2 YENEEA. The CDR3 nucleotides are TGTGCCAGCAGCTGGGGGAGGTCGGGTCATGGCTACACCTTC. It yields the protein CASSWGRSGHGYTF.

The V call is TRBV5-4, the J call TRBJ2-3; D gene uncertain. CDR1 and CDR2 from the germline V gene are SGHNT and YYREEE (reference sequence). Trimming removed 1 base at V and 8 bases at J, with 8 bases between. This CDR3 is built from 12 residues. DNA for the CDR3: TGTGCCAGCAGCTTGTATCCTTCTACGCAGTATTTT. Translated, it gives CASSLYPSTQYF.

The chain links TRBV5-5 to TRBJ2-2; TRBD1 agrees at 9 bases. This CDR3 region has 15 residues. J was trimmed by 7 bases and V by 5 bases; bases with no gene match: 9. In germline, CDR1 is SGHKS, CDR2 YYEKEE (reference sequence). The CDR3 sequence: CASRRGTGNFGELFF. The CDR3 DNA sequence: TGTGCCAGCAGACGCGGGACAGGGAATTTCGGGGAGCTGTTTTTT.

Points on this clone: Mismatch with germline at one junction end may stem from a read error. The chain joins TRBV11-3 to TRBJ1-2; D unclear. The length of the CDR3 is 13 residues. Germline V gene data show CDR1 as SGHNT and CDR2 as YENEEA. The CDR3 loop is CASSFRNRLPLAF. The CDR3 DNA sequence: TGTGCCAGCAGCTTTAGGAACAGACTACCTCTCGCCTTC.

This chain uses TRBV6-2 or TRBV6-3 with TRBJ2-7, with D maybe TRBD1 (5 bases). This CDR3 has 14 residues. Looked up from germline, CDR1 is MNHEY and CDR2 is SVGEGT. The V gene lost 2 bases and the J gene lost 0 bases, with 8 bases spanning the gap. The CDR3 region is CASSYRGPSYEQYF. The CDR3 nucleotides read TGTGCCAGCAGTTACAGGGGTCCCTCCTACGAGCAGTACTTC.

This chain connects TRBV19 to TRBJ1-2; D remains unclear. The germline V gene has CDR1 LNHDA and CDR2 SQIVND (reference sequence). This CDR3 contains 18 residues. V gave up 7 bases and J gave up 6 bases, with 30 bases separating them. CDR3 nucleotide sequence: TGTGCCAGTACCCCATACCAGAGGGCCCCGCGGCGGGAGGATGGCTACACCTTC. Its translation is CASTPYQRAPRREDGYTF.

The V gene is TRBV19, the J gene TRBJ2-1; a weak D match, TRBD2 (6 bases). Trimming took 3 bases from V and 7 from J, leaving 7 bases between them. Per the germline V gene, CDR1 is LNHDA and CDR2 is SQIVND (reference sequence). The CDR3 length is 12 residues. The CDR3 bases are TGTGCCAGTAGTATCCGGGGGAATGAGCAGTTCTTC. This codes for CASSIRGNEQFF.

The J gene is TRBJ2-5, the V gene TRBV3-1 (or the pseudogene TRBV3-2); 11 nucleotides match TRBD2. The CDR3 length is 15 residues. J was trimmed by 3 bases and V by 6 bases; bases with no gene match: 6. CDR1 LGHDT and CDR2 YNNKEL come from the germline V gene (reference sequence). Here the CDR3 reads CASRLAGAAEETQYF. In DNA form, the CDR3 reads TGTGCCAGCAGACTAGCGGGGGCGGCCGAAGAGACCCAGTACTTC.

This clone was counted once. The chain combines TRBV24-1 with TRBJ1-5; D remains ambiguous. Trimming removed 0 bases at V and 8 bases at J, with 10 bases between. CDR1 is KGHDR and CDR2 is SFDVKD in the germline V gene. The CDR3 runs to 14 residues. The CDR3 DNA sequence: TGTGCCACCAGTGATTTGGAGCCCCAAGAGCCCCAGCATTTT. This gives the protein CATSDLEPQEPQHF.

This chain connects TRBV25-1 to TRBJ1-3; D possibly corresponds to TRBD1 (6 bases). Germline assignment: CDR1 MGHDK and CDR2 SYGVNS. The CDR3 consists of 13 residues. V lost 5 bases to trimming and J lost 4 bases, with 9 bases between them. The CDR3 here is CASSPGAGNTIYF. The CDR3 nucleotides read TGTGCCAGCAGTCCAGGGGCCGGAAACACCATATATTTT.

The chain has TRBV2 and TRBJ2-2; the match to TRBD2 covers 7 bases. Germline-derived CDR1 and CDR2 are SNHLY and FYNNEI. The CDR3 is 14 amino acids. The junction had 2 bases not matched to a gene; V was cut back by 6 bases and J by 1 base. The CDR3 coding sequence is TGTGCCAGCAGGAGGGAGGGGAACACCGGGGAGCTGTTTTTT. As protein: CASRREGNTGELFF.

The chain links TRBV28 to TRBJ1-1; possible D gene TRBD1, 5 bases. Germline V gene data show CDR1 as MDHEN and CDR2 as SYDVKM. The V end lost 7 bases, the J end lost 11 bases, and 14 bases lay between the germline ends. The CDR3 extends over 11 amino acids. CDR3 sequence (DNA): TGTGCCAGCACACAGGCGGGGCGGGCTTTCTTT. Translated: CASTQAGRAFF. Combining the CDR3 with reference TRBV28 and TRBJ1-1 gives the whole variable domain DVKVTQSSRYLVKRTGEKVFLECVQDMDHENMFWYRQDPGLGLRLIYFSYDVKMKEKGDIPEGYSVSREKKERFSLILESASTNQTSMYLCASTQAGRAFFGQGTRLTVV.